The clone carrying this T cell receptor beta chain has a handful of counts. Its antigen is still unknown. The read finishes 3 residues shy of the CDR3 end, and the germline J gene is used to complete it. CVID meant reduced serum IgG, IgA and/or IgM plus specific antibody deficiency. TCRdb keeps only in-frame clones here, not all; method: immunoSEQ multiplex PCR. The repertoire consists of some 10,000 clones, none detected only once. The CDR3 totals 14 residues. Germline V CDR1 and CDR2: MNHEY, SVGEGT. Trimming left V 2 bases short and J 6 bases short, with 11 bases between. The sample comes from a study of T cell clonality in common variable immunodeficiency. Study-wide results and limits: Repertoire-complication correlations in CVID were limited by patient heterogeneity. Reportedly, TCR beta sequences from common variable immunodeficiency showed fewer deletions and N-nucleotide insertions. The cause of increased CVID clonality remains unclear without subpopulation sequencing. Fewer TCRbeta clones were shared among CVID subjects than controls.

Sequences were obtained from peripheral blood mononuclear cells. The chain uses TRBV6-2 or TRBV6-3 and TRBJ2-4, with a possible D match to TRBD2 (5 bases). The clonotype was recovered from a human donor with common variable immunodeficiency. CDR3 protein: CASSYDPGRNIQYF. The sequenced CDR3 bases are TGTGCCAGCAGTTACGACCCGGGGAGAAACATT.